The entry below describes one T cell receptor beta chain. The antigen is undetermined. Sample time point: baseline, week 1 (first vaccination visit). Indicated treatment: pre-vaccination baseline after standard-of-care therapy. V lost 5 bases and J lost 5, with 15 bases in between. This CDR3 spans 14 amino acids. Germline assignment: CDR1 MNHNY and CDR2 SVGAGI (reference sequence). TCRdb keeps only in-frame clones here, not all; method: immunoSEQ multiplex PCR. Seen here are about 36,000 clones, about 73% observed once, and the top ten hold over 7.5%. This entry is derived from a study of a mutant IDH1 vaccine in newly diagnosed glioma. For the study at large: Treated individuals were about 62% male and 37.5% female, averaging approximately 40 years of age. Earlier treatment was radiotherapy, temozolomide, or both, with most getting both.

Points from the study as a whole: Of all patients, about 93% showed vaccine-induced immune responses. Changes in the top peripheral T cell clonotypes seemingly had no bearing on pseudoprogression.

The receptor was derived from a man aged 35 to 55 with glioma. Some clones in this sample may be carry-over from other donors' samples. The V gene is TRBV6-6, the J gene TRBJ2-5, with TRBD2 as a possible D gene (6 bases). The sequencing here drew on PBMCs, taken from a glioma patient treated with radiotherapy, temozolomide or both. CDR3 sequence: CASSTTGVYETQYF. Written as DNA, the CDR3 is TGTGCCAGCAGTACTACGGGGGTTTACGAGACCCAGTACTTC.